The 17 T cell receptor beta chains below all came from one sample that was sequenced in a study of spatial heterogeneity in lung cancer. MiXCR was run by TCRdb on the 5' RACE reads, yielding one entry per CDR3 protein. The sample includes roughly 71,000 distinct CDR3 sequences, approximately 9% of them seen just once. The time point is: blood at routine non-recurrence follow-up after resection. The material sequenced was PBMCs, taken at follow-up. These receptors all stem from a female donor with early-stage non-small cell lung cancer.

V gene TRBV6-6 combines with J gene TRBJ2-2, with 10 nucleotides matching TRBD1. With V trimmed by 7 bases and J by 4 bases, 6 bases remained unmatched. CDR1 is MNHNY, CDR2 SVGAGI, per germline (reference sequence). This CDR3 is 15 amino acids long. CDR3 loop: CASIGTGVGTGELFF. DNA for the CDR3: TGTGCCAGCATCGGGACAGGGGTCGGCACCGGGGAGCTGTTTTTT.

Details on this clonotype: This may be a read error, as it is one base from a much larger clone. The rearrangement links TRBV19 to TRBJ1-5; perhaps TRBD1 as D (6 bases). This CDR3 is built from 14 residues. Germline lookup yields CDR1 LNHDA and CDR2 SQIVND (reference sequence). The CDR3: CACSPRQANQPQHF. Here the CDR3 DNA reads TGTGCCTGTAGTCCAAGACAGGCCAATCAGCCCCAGCATTTT.

The V gene is TRBV7-9, the J gene TRBJ2-7; 11 bases fit TRBD2. With 5 bases clipped from V and 6 bases from J, the junction kept 6 bases outside the gene matches. The CDR3 is 14 amino acids. The germline V gene encodes CDR1 SEHNR and CDR2 FQNEAQ (reference sequence). The CDR3 protein is CASSPTSGIAEQYF. Here the CDR3 DNA reads TGTGCCAGCAGCCCGACTAGCGGGATTGCCGAGCAGTACTTC.

The V call is TRBV3-1, the J call TRBJ2-5; the D call may be TRBD1 or TRBD2 (6 bases each). CDR1 is LGHDT and CDR2 is YNNKEL in the germline V gene (reference sequence). The V end was cut by 4 bases, the J end by 4 bases, with 19 bases between. This CDR3 has 16 amino acids. The DNA of the CDR3 is TGTGCCAGCAGCCTACCCCGGGACGGAGGGGGAGAGACCCAGTACTTC. It codes for CASSLPRDGGGETQYF.

At least ten counts were recorded for this clonotype. The chain uses TRBV28 and TRBJ2-2, with TRBD2 matching 8 bases. CDR3 length equals 13 residues. The junction had 3 bases not matched to a gene; V was cut back by 5 bases and J by 7 bases. CDR1 and CDR2 (germline): MDHEN, SYDVKM. CDR3 sequence: CASSRLAYGELFF. CDR3 in DNA: TGTGCCAGCAGTAGACTAGCGTACGGGGAGCTGTTTTTT. The variable domain in full, with the rest retrieved from reference TRBV28 and TRBJ2-2, is DVKVTQSSRYLVKRTGEKVFLECVQDMDHENMFWYRQDPGLGLRLIYFSYDVKMKEKGDIPEGYSVSREKKERFSLILESASTNQTSMYLCASSRLAYGELFFGEGSRLTVL.

This clonotype was detected a few times. The V and J genes are TRBV5-1 and TRBJ2-3, with D possibly being TRBD2 (5 bases). This CDR3 is 14 amino acids long. Trimming shortened V by 1 base and J by 6 bases, and 12 bases separated the two germline ends. Germline V CDR1 and CDR2: SGHRS, YFSETQ. CDR3 nucleotides: TGCGCCAGCAGCTTGACATCTAGCTCCGATACGCAGTATTTT. It is translated as CASSLTSSSDTQYF.

Only a few counts were recorded for this clonotype. The J gene is TRBJ1-2, the V gene TRBV20-1; the match to TRBD1 covers 7 bases. In germline, CDR1 is DFQATT, CDR2 SNEGSKA (reference sequence). V shed 6 bases, J shed 2 bases, and the junction held 9 bases outside the gene matches. CDR3 size: 14 residues. CDR3 in DNA: TGCAGTGCACAATCACAGGGGCTAAACTATGGCTACACCTTC. Protein: CSAQSQGLNYGYTF.

There are many counts of this clonotype. The chain carries TRBV20-1 and TRBJ2-3; D gene ambiguous. The CDR3 totals 17 residues. Germline loops: CDR1 DFQATT, CDR2 SNEGSKA (reference sequence). Trimming left V 0 bases short and J 2 bases short, with 18 bases between. CDR3 DNA sequence: TGCAGTGCTAGAGATCCCGGATCCATAGTATCCACAGATACGCAGTATTTT. Protein product: CSARDPGSIVSTDTQYF.

The chain links TRBV6-1 to TRBJ2-3, with 7 bases identical to TRBD1. Germline V gives CDR1 MNHNS, CDR2 SASEGT. With 10 bases clipped from V and 3 bases from J, the junction kept 13 bases outside the gene matches. This CDR3 is built from 15 residues. Here the CDR3 DNA reads TGTGCCACTCTGAGAGGGGGCGTCAGTACAGATACGCAGTATTTT. It is translated as CATLRGGVSTDTQYF.

This clonotype has a handful of counts. This chain links TRBV11-3 with TRBJ1-1; D remains unclear. The CDR3 spans 14 residues. V gave up 1 base and J gave up 4 bases, with 10 bases separating them. Germline-derived CDR1 and CDR2 are SGHNT and YENEEA. The DNA of the CDR3 is TGTGCCAGCAGCTTAGCAGCGGAGGGCACTGAAGCTTTCTTT. As protein: CASSLAAEGTEAFF.

A few counts support this clonotype. This chain links TRBV10-2 with TRBJ2-3; 12 nucleotides match TRBD2. V was pared by 3 bases and J by 3 bases, with 4 bases of the junction left unmatched. CDR1 is WSHSY, CDR2 SAAADI, per germline. The CDR3 has 16 residues. The CDR3 DNA reads TGCGCCAGCAGTGAACTAGCGGGAGGAGGTACAGATACGCAGTATTTT. This gives the protein CASSELAGGGTDTQYF.

This clonotype occurred many times. This chain connects TRBV29-1 to TRBJ1-1; the D gene is possibly TRBD1 (5 bases). Looked up from germline, CDR1 is SQVTM and CDR2 is ANQGSEA. The length of the CDR3 is 12 residues. V was pared by 7 bases and J by 4 bases, with 13 bases between. CDR3 sequence (DNA): TGCAGCGCCGCGGGGGAGAGCACTGAAGCTTTCTTT. Protein product: CSAAGESTEAFF.

This clonotype was seen a few times. The chain joins TRBV30 to TRBJ2-4, with unresolved D. Per the germline V gene, CDR1 is GTSNPN and CDR2 is SVGIG (reference sequence). CDR3 length: 12 residues. V lost 4 bases and J lost 0, with 4 bases in between. The CDR3 sequence is CAWNVAKNIQYF. The CDR3 nucleotides read TGTGCCTGGAACGTAGCCAAAAACATTCAGTACTTC.

This clonotype was found many times. This sequence joins TRBV28 and TRBJ1-1; D gene uncertain. The CDR3 length is 13 residues. Looked up from germline, CDR1 is MDHEN and CDR2 is SYDVKM. The V end lost 7 bases, the J end lost 11 bases, and 20 bases lay between the germline ends. The chain's CDR3 is CASKTHARMGAFF. As DNA, the CDR3 is TGTGCCAGCAAGACACACGCCCGTATGGGGGCTTTCTTT. The entire variable domain, with the rest obtained from reference TRBV28 and TRBJ1-1, is as follows: DVKVTQSSRYLVKRTGEKVFLECVQDMDHENMFWYRQDPGLGLRLIYFSYDVKMKEKGDIPEGYSVSREKKERFSLILESASTNQTSMYLCASKTHARMGAFFGQGTRLTVV.

This clonotype was detected ten times or more. The V and J genes are TRBV2 and TRBJ1-5; D call uncertain. This CDR3 comprises 13 residues. In germline, CDR1 is SNHLY, CDR2 FYNNEI. V gave up 7 bases and J gave up 4 bases, with 11 bases separating them. Written as DNA, the CDR3 is TGTGCCAGCATTGGCGACGGGAATCAGCCCCAGCATTTT. Its protein product is CASIGDGNQPQHF.

The table lists this clonotype with many counts. The rearrangement links TRBV10-3 to TRBJ2-1, with D possibly TRBD2 on 5 matching bases. CDR1 is ENHRY and CDR2 is SYGVKD in the germline V gene. The CDR3 length is 14 residues. Trimming removed 6 bases from V and 5 bases from J, with 14 bases in between. The CDR3 sequence: CAISRELRNNEQFF. Written as DNA, the CDR3 is TGTGCCATCAGCCGGGAATTACGGAACAATGAGCAGTTCTTC.

V is TRBV6-5 and J is TRBJ2-3; 7 positions agree with TRBD2. CDR1 and CDR2 (germline): MNHEY, SVGAGI. CDR3 length: 16 amino acids. The V gene end was trimmed by 6 bases and the J gene end by 4 bases; junction bases not matched to a gene: 13. The CDR3 here is CASSPLGQGGADTQYF. CDR3 nucleotides: TGTGCCAGCAGCCCCCTTGGGCAGGGAGGGGCAGATACGCAGTATTTT.